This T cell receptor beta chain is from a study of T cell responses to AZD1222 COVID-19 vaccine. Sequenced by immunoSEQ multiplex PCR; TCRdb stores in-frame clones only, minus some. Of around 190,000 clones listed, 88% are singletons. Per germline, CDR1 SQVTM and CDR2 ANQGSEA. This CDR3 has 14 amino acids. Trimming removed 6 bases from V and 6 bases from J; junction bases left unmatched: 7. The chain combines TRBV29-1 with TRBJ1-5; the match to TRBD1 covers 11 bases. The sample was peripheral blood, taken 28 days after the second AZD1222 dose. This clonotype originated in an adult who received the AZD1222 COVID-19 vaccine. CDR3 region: CSVADRGLGQPQHF. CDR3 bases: TGCAGCGTCGCGGACAGGGGGCTTGGTCAGCCCCAGCATTTT.